The clone carrying this T cell receptor (beta chain) was detected only a few times. What it binds is unknown. Extracted from the samples, RNA was reverse transcribed into cDNA to serve as the sequencing template. Using immunoSEQ multiplex PCR, the repertoire was profiled, and TCRdb retains in-frame clones only, with some absent. Of roughly 120,000 clones in the sample, roughly 60% were seen once. V lost 3 bases and J lost 0, with 2 bases in between. The CDR3 covers 13 residues. The germline gives CDR1 MNHEY, CDR2 SMNVEV (reference sequence). This sample was taken from a study of CD8+ T cells in alopecia areata. Study-level information: Among treated patients, severity was scored by affected scalp area percentage. Study observations and caveats: Throughout tofacitinib, many expanded lesional clones continued to persist in scalp and blood.

Indicated treatment: oral pan-JAK inhibitor, 5-10 mg twice daily. Lesional scalp tissue (obtained by punch biopsy) and peripheral blood were collected from alopecia areata patients. PBMCs served as the source from which CD4+ and CD8+ T cells were sorted. This TCR derives from a human donor with alopecia areata. The V call is TRBV27, the J call TRBJ2-2; D remains unclear. Source: CD8+ T cells sorted from blood, taken at week 4, from a patient treated with tofacitinib. The CDR3 region has the DNA TGTGCCAGCAGTTTCCCGAACACCGGGGAGCTGTTTTTT. This gives the protein CASSFPNTGELFF.